A single sample is the source of the 15 T cell receptor beta chains below, sequenced in a study of T cell repertoires in cytomegalovirus infection. MiXCR, run by TCRdb on the reads, gives a single entry per CDR3 protein. The data hold around 750,000 distinct CDR3 sequences, with less than 35% observed a single time. These receptors have no known antigen. The source material was cultured CD8+ T cells from PBMCs, sampled from culture after CMV antigen stimulation. The receptor source for this set is a human donor in good health (CMV status not recorded). Some clones in this sample may be carry-over from other donors' samples.

This clonotype was counted many times. The chain combines TRBV7-2 with TRBJ1-2; TRBD1 is a possible D gene (6 bases). CDR3 length: 15 residues. The V end lost 3 bases, the J end lost 2 bases, and 13 bases lay between the germline ends. Germline values: CDR1 SGHTA, CDR2 FQGNSA. The CDR3: CASSLHQGINYGYTF. In DNA form, the CDR3 reads TGTGCCAGCAGCTTGCATCAGGGGATCAACTATGGCTACACCTTC.

A word on this clonotype: Since a much larger clone is just one base distant, this may be a read error. V usage is TRBV7-9 and J usage is TRBJ2-1; 11 positions match TRBD2. The CDR3 totals 16 residues. The V and J ends lost 5 bases and 2 bases, in that order; junction bases with no gene match: 5. CDR1 is SEHNR, CDR2 FQNEAQ, per germline (reference sequence). CDR3 protein: CASSIIAGGPYNEQFF. Here the CDR3 DNA reads TGTGCCAGCAGCATAATAGCGGGGGGGCCCTACAATGAGCAGTTCTTC.

V usage is TRBV7-6 and J usage is TRBJ2-1, with 10 bases that match TRBD2. V lost 2 bases to trimming and J lost 3 bases; unmatched junction nucleotides: 4. This CDR3 spans 16 amino acids. Germline CDR1 is SGHVS and CDR2 is FNYEAQ. This CDR3 is CASSLLAGVDYNEQFF. CDR3 coding DNA: TGTGCCAGCAGCTTACTAGCGGGGGTGGACTACAATGAGCAGTTCTTC.

V and J are TRBV12-3 or TRBV12-4 and TRBJ2-2, with TRBD2 matching 8 bases. The V and J ends lost 3 bases and 5 bases, in that order; junction bases with no gene match: 11. This CDR3 spans 17 amino acids. The CDR3 loop reads CASSFHPGGGGTGELFF. The CDR3 DNA reads TGTGCCAGCAGTTTCCATCCGGGGGGGGGAGGGACCGGGGAGCTGTTTTTT.

The chain employs TRBV7-6 and TRBJ2-1; possibly TRBD1 for D (6 bases). V lost 6 bases and J 7 bases, leaving 25 bases between the germline ends. Germline CDR1 SGHVS, CDR2 FNYEAQ. This CDR3 spans 17 amino acids. CDR3 region: CASSGAGQPPEQNEQFF. DNA for the CDR3: TGTGCCAGCAGTGGCGCTGGACAGCCGCCGGAACAAAATGAGCAGTTCTTC.

The J gene is TRBJ1-2, the V gene TRBV7-6; D might be TRBD1 (6 bases). Germline-derived CDR1 and CDR2 are SGHVS and FNYEAQ. V dropped 11 bases and J dropped 3 bases, with 16 bases sitting between them. CDR3 size: 13 residues. CDR3 region: CAGVGGVDYGYTF. In DNA, the CDR3 is TGTGCCGGAGTAGGGGGGGTGGACTATGGCTACACCTTC. The full variable domain, rest sourced from reference TRBV7-6 and TRBJ1-2, is GAGVSQSPRYKVTKRGQDVALRCDPISGHVSLYWYRQALGQGPEFLTYFNYEAQQDKSGLPNDRFSAERPEGSISTLTIQRTEQRDSAMYRCAGVGGVDYGYTFGSGTRLTVV.

This clonotype came up a few times. The chain carries TRBV6-1 and TRBJ1-1; D gene uncertain. Germline-derived CDR1 and CDR2 are MNHNS and SASEGT. V was shortened by 5 bases and J by 10 bases, with 23 bases between the two germline ends. The CDR3 covers 15 residues. For the CDR3, the DNA is TGTGCCAGCAGTAGCCCAGGAGGCCTTCCGACTCTAGCTTTCTTT. It is translated as CASSSPGGLPTLAFF.

This clonotype has more than one count but fewer than ten. V gene TRBV7-9 combines with J gene TRBJ2-5; a weak D match, TRBD1 (5 bases). Deletions cut 7 bases from V and 3 bases from J, with 15 bases between. Germline assignment: CDR1 SEHNR and CDR2 FQNEAQ (reference sequence). This CDR3 has 14 amino acids. The DNA of the CDR3 is TGTGCCAGCAAGGGCCAGGGCTCCGAAGAGACCCAGTACTTC. Translation: CASKGQGSEETQYF.

The genes are TRBV7-2 and TRBJ2-1, with D perhaps TRBD2 (5 bases). Germline CDR1 is SGHTA and CDR2 is FQGNSA. CDR3 length equals 16 residues. Trimming shortened V by 7 bases and J by 5 bases, and 21 bases separated the two germline ends. CDR3 in amino acids: CASNLSPDYPDNEQFF. The CDR3, as DNA: TGTGCCAGCAACCTGTCCCCCGACTATCCTGACAATGAGCAGTTCTTC.

For this clonotype: A read error may explain this, as a much larger clone is one base away. The CDR3: CTSSWTSGGKETQYF. In DNA form, the CDR3 reads TGTACCAGCAGCTGGACTAGCGGGGGTAAAGAGACCCAGTACTTC. The chain joins TRBV7-2 to TRBJ2-5, with 13 bases lining up with TRBD2. The CDR3 consists of 15 residues. Trimming cost V 4 bases and J 3 bases; bases outside gene matches: 2. Germline loops: CDR1 SGHTA, CDR2 FQGNSA.

The sample holds many counts of this clonotype. The CDR3 sequence: CASGQGRLNTEAFF. As DNA, the CDR3 is TGTGCTAGTGGTCAAGGACGGCTGAACACTGAAGCTTTCTTT. The chain links TRBV12-5 to TRBJ1-1, with D unresolved. V lost 5 bases, J lost 0 bases, and 10 bases lay in between. CDR1 is LGHNT and CDR2 is FRNRAP in the germline V gene. The CDR3 runs to 14 residues. Supplemented by reference TRBV12-5 and TRBJ1-1, the full variable domain reads DARVTQTPRHKVTEMGQEVTMRCQPILGHNTVFWYRQTMMQGLELLAYFRNRAPLDDSGMPKDRFSAEMPDATLATLKIQPSEPRDSAVYFCASGQGRLNTEAFFGQGTRLTVV.

This clonotype has more than one count but fewer than ten. The gene calls are TRBV4-3 and TRBJ1-2; D not certain. The CDR3 is made up of 15 amino acids. Trimming shortened V by 0 bases and J by 2 bases, and 10 bases separated the two germline ends. Looked up from germline, CDR1 is LGHNA and CDR2 is YSLEER. CDR3 in DNA: TGCGCCAGCAGCCAAGATATCTCAGCAAACTATGGCTACACCTTC. It codes for CASSQDISANYGYTF.

The gene calls are TRBV20-1 and TRBJ2-6; D tentatively reads TRBD1 or TRBD2 (5 bases each). Germline V gene data show CDR1 as DFQATT and CDR2 as SNEGSKA (reference sequence). This CDR3 contains 16 residues. Trimming removed 0 bases at V and 2 bases at J, with 11 bases between. The CDR3 is CSARDMGVAGANVLTF. The DNA for the CDR3 is TGCAGTGCTAGAGATATGGGGGTGGCTGGGGCCAACGTCCTGACTTTC.

V and J are TRBV12-3 or TRBV12-4 and TRBJ1-2; possible D gene TRBD1, 6 bases. With 5 bases removed from V and 4 bases from J, the gap between germline ends came to 8 bases. The CDR3 has 12 amino acids. In DNA, the CDR3 is TGTGCCAGCAGTCAGGGGCTCTATGGCTACACCTTC. Protein sequence: CASSQGLYGYTF.

This clonotype has a count of ten or more. The chain employs TRBV7-8 and TRBJ2-1; 7 nucleotides match TRBD1. Losses at the gene ends were 1 base for V and 8 bases for J; bases not matched to a gene: 8. Germline V gene lookup returns CDR1 SGHVS and CDR2 FQNEAQ. The CDR3 has 15 amino acids. CDR3 residues: CASSLGRGRLDEQFF. The CDR3 DNA sequence: TGTGCCAGCAGCTTAGGTAGGGGGCGCCTCGATGAGCAGTTCTTC.